The following is a T cell receptor (beta chain) sequence with its context. Its antigen remains unidentified. The data were obtained in a study of cytomegalovirus exposure and HLA in healthy donors. V was cut by 4 bases and J by 7 bases, with 10 bases left in between. Germline CDR1 reads ENHRY; CDR2 reads SYGVKD. CDR3 length: 13 amino acids. It was with 60 Vbeta and 13 Jbeta primers that the PCR ran. Libraries were prepared by immunoSEQ multiplex PCR; TCRdb keeps only in-frame clonotypes and omits some of them. This sample has some 150,000 clones; roughly 80% occur once, and the top ten carry under 4%. Broader study findings: One variant, a missense change in DCLRE1C, was linked in a later analysis to TCR beta V- and J-gene trimming. The authors excluded some V segments, including TRBV6-2 and TRBV6-3, as indistinguishable.

This sequence originates from a human donor in good health. This chain connects TRBV10-3 to TRBJ2-2; D perhaps matches TRBD1 (5 bases). The sample taken for sequencing was PBMCs. The CDR3 region is CAISAGAGGELFF. Written as DNA, the CDR3 is TGTGCCATCAGTGCTGGGGCCGGCGGGGAGCTGTTTTTT.